This TCR beta chain was identified in a study of OX40 agonist ivuxolimab in advanced cancers. Assay used: immunoSEQ multiplex PCR; TCRdb lists only in-frame clones, some missing. The table has some 70,000 clones, around 90% seen once. The source was CD4+ or CD8+ T cells sorted from blood, collected in a trial of the OX40 agonist ivuxolimab. The TCR comes from an adult with an advanced solid tumor such as melanoma, head and neck, liver or kidney cancer.

CDR3 amino acids: CASSQDGKGAGVLQPQHF. The DNA for the CDR3 is TGCGCCAGCAGCCAAGACGGGAAAGGGGCAGGGGTGTTACAGCCCCAGCATTTT. The V call is TRBV4-1, the J call TRBJ1-5, with a possible D match to TRBD1 (6 bases). Germline V gene sequence: CDR1 MGHRA, CDR2 YSYEKL. Trimming pared 0 bases from V and 7 bases from J, leaving 22 bases between. This CDR3 spans 18 amino acids.